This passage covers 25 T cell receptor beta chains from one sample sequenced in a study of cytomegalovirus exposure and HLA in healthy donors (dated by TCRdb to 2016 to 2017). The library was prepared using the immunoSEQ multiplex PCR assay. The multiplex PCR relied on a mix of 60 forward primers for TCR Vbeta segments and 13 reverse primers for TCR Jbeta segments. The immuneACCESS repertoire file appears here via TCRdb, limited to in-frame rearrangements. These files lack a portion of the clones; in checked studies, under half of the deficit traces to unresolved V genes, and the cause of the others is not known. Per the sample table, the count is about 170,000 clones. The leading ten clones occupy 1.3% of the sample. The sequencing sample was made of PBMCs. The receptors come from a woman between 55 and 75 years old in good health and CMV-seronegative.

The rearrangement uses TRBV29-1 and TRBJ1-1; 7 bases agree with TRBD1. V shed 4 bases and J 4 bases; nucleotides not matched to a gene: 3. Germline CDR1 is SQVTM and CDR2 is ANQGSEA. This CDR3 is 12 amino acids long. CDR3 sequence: CSVVQGGTEAFF. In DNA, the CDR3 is TGCAGCGTTGTCCAGGGGGGCACTGAAGCTTTCTTT.

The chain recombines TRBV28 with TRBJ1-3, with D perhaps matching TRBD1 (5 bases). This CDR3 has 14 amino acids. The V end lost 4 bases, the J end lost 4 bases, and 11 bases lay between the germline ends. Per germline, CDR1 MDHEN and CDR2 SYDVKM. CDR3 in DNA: TGTGCCAGCAGTTCGCCGGGGGGGGGAAACACCATATATTTT. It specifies CASSSPGGGNTIYF.

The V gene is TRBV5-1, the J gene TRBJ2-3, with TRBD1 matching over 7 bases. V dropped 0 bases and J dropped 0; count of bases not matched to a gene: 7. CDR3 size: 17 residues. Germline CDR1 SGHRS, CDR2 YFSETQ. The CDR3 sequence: CASSLGRTGRSTDTQYF. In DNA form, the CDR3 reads TGCGCCAGCAGCTTGGGGCGGACAGGTCGTAGCACAGATACGCAGTATTTT. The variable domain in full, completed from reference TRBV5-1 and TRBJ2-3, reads KAGVTQTPRYLIKTRGQQVTLSCSPISGHRSVSWYQQTPGQGLQFLFEYFSETQRNKGNFPGRFSGRQFSNSRSEMNVSTLELGDSALYLCASSLGRTGRSTDTQYFGPGTRLTVL.

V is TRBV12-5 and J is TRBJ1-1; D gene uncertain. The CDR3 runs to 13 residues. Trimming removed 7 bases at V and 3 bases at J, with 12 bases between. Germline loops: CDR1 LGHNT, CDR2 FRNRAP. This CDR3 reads CASARGTDTEAFF. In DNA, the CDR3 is TGTGCTAGTGCTCGGGGAACGGACACTGAAGCTTTCTTT.

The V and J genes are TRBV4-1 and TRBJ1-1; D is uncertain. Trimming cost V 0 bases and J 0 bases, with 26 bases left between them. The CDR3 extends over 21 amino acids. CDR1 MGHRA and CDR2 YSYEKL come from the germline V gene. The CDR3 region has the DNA TGCGCCAGCAGCCAAGACCAGCCCTTACAGCCTTTCCGCGAGCTGAACACTGAAGCTTTCTTT. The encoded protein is CASSQDQPLQPFRELNTEAFF.

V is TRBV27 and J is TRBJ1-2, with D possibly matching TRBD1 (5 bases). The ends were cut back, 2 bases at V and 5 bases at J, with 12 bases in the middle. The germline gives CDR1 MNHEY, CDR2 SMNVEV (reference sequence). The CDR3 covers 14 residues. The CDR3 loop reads CASSLGGASYGYTF. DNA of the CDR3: TGTGCCAGCAGTTTAGGCGGGGCATCATATGGCTACACCTTC.

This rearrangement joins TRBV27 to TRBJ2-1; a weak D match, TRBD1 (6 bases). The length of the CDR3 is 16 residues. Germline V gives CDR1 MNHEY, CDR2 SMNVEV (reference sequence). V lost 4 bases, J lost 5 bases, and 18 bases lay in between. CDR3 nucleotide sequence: TGTGCCAGCAGTTACTCACAGGGTGAGAGGCACAATGAGCAGTTCTTC. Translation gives CASSYSQGERHNEQFF.

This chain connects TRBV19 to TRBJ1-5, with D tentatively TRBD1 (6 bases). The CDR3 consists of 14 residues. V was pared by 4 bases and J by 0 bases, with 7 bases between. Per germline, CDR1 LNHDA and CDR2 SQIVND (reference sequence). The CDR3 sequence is CASSTTGSNQPQHF. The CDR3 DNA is TGTGCCAGTAGTACGACAGGTAGCAATCAGCCCCAGCATTTT.

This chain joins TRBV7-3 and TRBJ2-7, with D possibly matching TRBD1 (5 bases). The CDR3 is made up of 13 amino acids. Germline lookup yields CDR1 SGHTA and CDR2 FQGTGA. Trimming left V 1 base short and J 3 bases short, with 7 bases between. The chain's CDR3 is CASSLNQGYEQYF. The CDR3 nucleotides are TGTGCCAGCAGCTTAAATCAGGGCTACGAGCAGTACTTC.

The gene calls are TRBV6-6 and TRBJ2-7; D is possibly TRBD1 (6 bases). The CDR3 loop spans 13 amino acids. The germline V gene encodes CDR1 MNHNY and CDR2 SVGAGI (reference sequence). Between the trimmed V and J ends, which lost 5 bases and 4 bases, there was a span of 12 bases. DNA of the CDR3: TGTGCCAGCAGTGAGGACAGTCGGTACGAGCAGTACTTC. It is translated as CASSEDSRYEQYF.

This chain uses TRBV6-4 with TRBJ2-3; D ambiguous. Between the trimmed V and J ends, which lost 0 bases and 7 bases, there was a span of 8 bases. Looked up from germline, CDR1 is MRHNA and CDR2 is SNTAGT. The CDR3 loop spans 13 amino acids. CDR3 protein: CASSDSRGYTQYF. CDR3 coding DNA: TGTGCCAGCAGTGACTCACGAGGATATACGCAGTATTTT.

The CDR3 loop is CASSLDKNTEAFF. DNA of the CDR3: TGTGCCAGCAGCTTGGACAAGAACACTGAAGCTTTCTTT. The gene calls are TRBV7-7 and TRBJ1-1, with D tentatively TRBD1 (5 bases). This CDR3 has 13 residues. Trimming took off 3 bases at V and 1 base at J, with 6 bases between the two ends. Germline V gene lookup returns CDR1 SSHAT and CDR2 FNYEAQ (reference sequence).

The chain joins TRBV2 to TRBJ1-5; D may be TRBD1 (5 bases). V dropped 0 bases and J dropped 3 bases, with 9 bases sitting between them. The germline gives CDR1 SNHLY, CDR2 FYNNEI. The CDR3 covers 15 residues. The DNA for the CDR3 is TGTGCCAGCAGTGAAGCCAGACAGCCCAATCAGCCCCAGCATTTT. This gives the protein CASSEARQPNQPQHF.

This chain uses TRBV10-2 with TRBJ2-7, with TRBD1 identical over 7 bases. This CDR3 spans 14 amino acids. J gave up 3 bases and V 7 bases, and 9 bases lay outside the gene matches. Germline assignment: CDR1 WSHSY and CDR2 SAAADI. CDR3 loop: CASIPRTGSYEQYF. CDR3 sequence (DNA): TGCGCCAGCATCCCACGGACAGGCAGCTACGAGCAGTACTTC.

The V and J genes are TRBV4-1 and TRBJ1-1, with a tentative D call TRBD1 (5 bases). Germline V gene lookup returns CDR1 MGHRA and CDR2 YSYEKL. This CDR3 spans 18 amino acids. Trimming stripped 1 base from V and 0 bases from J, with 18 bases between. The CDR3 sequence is CASSQAPGGVYMNTEAFF. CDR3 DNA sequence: TGCGCCAGCAGCCAAGCACCGGGGGGGGTATATATGAACACTGAAGCTTTCTTT.

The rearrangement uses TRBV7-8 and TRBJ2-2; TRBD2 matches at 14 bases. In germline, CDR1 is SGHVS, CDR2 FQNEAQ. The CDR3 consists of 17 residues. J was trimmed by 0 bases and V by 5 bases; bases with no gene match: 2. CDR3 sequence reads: CASSRTSGRTNTGELFF. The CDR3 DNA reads TGTGCCAGCAGCAGGACTAGCGGGAGGACGAACACCGGGGAGCTGTTTTTT.

Written as DNA, the CDR3 is TGTGCCAGCAGCGTAGGCGGAAGGGTGGAGGGACAGGGGTATGGCTACACCTTC. It is translated as CASSVGGRVEGQGYGYTF. The chain has TRBV9 and TRBJ1-2; 10 positions match TRBD1. Germline CDR1 SGDLS, CDR2 YYNGEE. CDR3 length: 18 residues. V lost 0 bases to trimming and J lost 5 bases; unmatched junction nucleotides: 13. The full variable domain, rest sourced from reference TRBV9 and TRBJ1-2, is DSGVTQTPKHLITATGQRVTLRCSPRSGDLSVYWYQQSLDQGLQFLIQYYNGEERAKGNILERFSAQQFPDLHSELNLSSLELGDSALYFCASSVGGRVEGQGYGYTFGSGTRLTVV.

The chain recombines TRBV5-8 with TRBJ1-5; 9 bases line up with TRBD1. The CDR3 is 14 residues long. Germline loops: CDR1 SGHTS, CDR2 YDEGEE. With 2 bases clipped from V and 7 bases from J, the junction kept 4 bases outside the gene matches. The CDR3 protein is CASSFRQGVQPQHF. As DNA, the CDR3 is TGTGCCAGCAGCTTTCGACAGGGGGTGCAGCCCCAGCATTTT.

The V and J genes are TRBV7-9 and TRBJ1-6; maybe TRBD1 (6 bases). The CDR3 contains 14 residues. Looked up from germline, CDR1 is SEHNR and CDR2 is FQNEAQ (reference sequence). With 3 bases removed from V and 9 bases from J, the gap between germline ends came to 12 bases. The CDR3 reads CASSFSGVVSPLHF. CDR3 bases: TGTGCCAGCAGCTTTTCAGGGGTTGTTTCACCCCTCCACTTT.

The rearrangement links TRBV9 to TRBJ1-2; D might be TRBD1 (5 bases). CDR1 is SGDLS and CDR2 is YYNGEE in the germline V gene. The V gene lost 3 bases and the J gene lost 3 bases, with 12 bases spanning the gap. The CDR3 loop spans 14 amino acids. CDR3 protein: CASSARQFDYGYTF. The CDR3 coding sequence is TGTGCCAGCAGCGCACGACAGTTCGACTATGGCTACACCTTC. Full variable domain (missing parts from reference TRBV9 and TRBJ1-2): DSGVTQTPKHLITATGQRVTLRCSPRSGDLSVYWYQQSLDQGLQFLIQYYNGEERAKGNILERFSAQQFPDLHSELNLSSLELGDSALYFCASSARQFDYGYTFGSGTRLTVV.

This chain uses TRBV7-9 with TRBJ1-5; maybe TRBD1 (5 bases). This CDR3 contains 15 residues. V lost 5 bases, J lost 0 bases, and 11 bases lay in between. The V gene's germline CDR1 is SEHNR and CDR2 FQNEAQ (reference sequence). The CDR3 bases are TGTGCCAGCAGCCCAAAGGGGCTTAGCAATCAGCCCCAGCATTTT. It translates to CASSPKGLSNQPQHF.

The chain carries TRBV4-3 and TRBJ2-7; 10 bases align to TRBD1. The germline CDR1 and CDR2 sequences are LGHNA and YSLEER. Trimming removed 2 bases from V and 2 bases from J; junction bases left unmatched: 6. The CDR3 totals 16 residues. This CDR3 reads CASSQLGQGFAYEQYF. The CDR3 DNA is TGCGCCAGCAGCCAACTGGGACAGGGGTTTGCCTACGAGCAGTACTTC.

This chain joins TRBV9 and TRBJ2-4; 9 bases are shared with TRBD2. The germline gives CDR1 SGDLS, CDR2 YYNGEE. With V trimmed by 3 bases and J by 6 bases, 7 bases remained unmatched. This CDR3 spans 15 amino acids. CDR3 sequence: CASSGPLREGNIQYF. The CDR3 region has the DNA TGTGCCAGCAGCGGCCCTTTGCGGGAGGGAAACATTCAGTACTTC.

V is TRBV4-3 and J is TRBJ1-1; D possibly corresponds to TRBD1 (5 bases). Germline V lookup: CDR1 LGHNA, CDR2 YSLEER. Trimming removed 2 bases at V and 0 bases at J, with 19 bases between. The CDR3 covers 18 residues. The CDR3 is CASSQKMHRTFLNTEAFF. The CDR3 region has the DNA TGCGCCAGCAGCCAAAAGATGCACAGGACCTTTTTGAACACTGAAGCTTTCTTT.

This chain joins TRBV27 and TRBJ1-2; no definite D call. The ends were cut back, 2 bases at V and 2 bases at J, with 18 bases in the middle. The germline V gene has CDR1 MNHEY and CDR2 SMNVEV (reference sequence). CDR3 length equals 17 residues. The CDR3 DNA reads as TGTGCCAGCAGTTTAGTCGCCGGTGGGCAGTTCAACTATGGCTACACCTTC. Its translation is CASSLVAGGQFNYGYTF.